The 15 T cell receptor beta chains in this list originate from one sample, sequenced in a study of blood T cell repertoires in COVID-19. TCRdb's copy holds only in-frame clones and misses some; the assay was immunoSEQ multiplex PCR. This table holds under 300,000 clones, about 90% found once. Sample: peripheral blood. These receptor sequences come from a man aged 55 to 70 with acute or convalescent COVID-19.

The V call is TRBV4-3, the J call TRBJ2-3; 12 bases fit TRBD2. Germline assignment: CDR1 LGHNA and CDR2 YSLEER. After removal of 1 base from V and 6 bases from J, the junction contained 5 bases not matched to a gene. The CDR3 covers 16 residues. The CDR3 DNA reads TGCGCCAGCAGCCAAGTGGCTAGCGGGAGGGGTGATACGCAGTATTTT. The encoded protein is CASSQVASGRGDTQYF.

The V call is TRBV28, the J call TRBJ2-5, with 8 positions matching TRBD2. Trimming removed 11 bases from V and 2 bases from J; junction bases left unmatched: 7. CDR3 length equals 13 residues. Per germline, CDR1 MDHEN and CDR2 SYDVKM. The CDR3 DNA follows: TGTGCCGCGGCGGGGGGTCTGCAAGAGACCCAGTACTTC. Protein sequence: CAAAGGLQETQYF.

The chain combines TRBV6-2 or TRBV6-3 with TRBJ1-1; D remains ambiguous. CDR3 length: 16 residues. Per germline, CDR1 MNHEY and CDR2 SVGEGT. The V end was cut by 4 bases, the J end by 1 base, with 16 bases between. The CDR3 reads CASSLAPDGGNTEAFF. As DNA, the CDR3 is TGTGCCAGCAGTTTGGCCCCCGACGGAGGGAACACTGAAGCTTTCTTT.

A word on this clone: The identical CDR3 is also encoded by other nucleotide sequences in the sample. The chain couples TRBV28 to TRBJ2-6; D gene uncertain. The V gene lost 2 bases and the J gene lost 0 bases, with 5 bases spanning the gap. CDR1 is MDHEN and CDR2 is SYDVKM in the germline V gene. The CDR3 covers 15 residues. The CDR3 loop reads CASSLVSSGANVLTF. CDR3 sequence (DNA): TGTGCCAGCAGTTTAGTGAGCTCTGGGGCCAACGTCCTGACTTTC. The whole variable domain, remainder taken from reference TRBV28 and TRBJ2-6, is DVKVTQSSRYLVKRTGEKVFLECVQDMDHENMFWYRQDPGLGLRLIYFSYDVKMKEKGDIPEGYSVSREKKERFSLILESASTNQTSMYLCASSLVSSGANVLTFGAGSRLTVL.

This clone was seen a few times. The genes are TRBV7-2 and TRBJ1-1; tentatively, D is TRBD1 (5 bases). V was shortened by 5 bases and J by 4 bases, with 17 bases between the two germline ends. This CDR3 is built from 15 residues. Germline CDR1 is SGHTA and CDR2 is FQGNSA. The CDR3 is CASSRNGGGSTEAFF. The CDR3 DNA is TGTGCCAGCAGCCGTAACGGCGGGGGTTCCACTGAAGCTTTCTTT.

V gene TRBV7-2 combines with J gene TRBJ2-3; perhaps TRBD2 as D (6 bases). This CDR3 region has 18 residues. Germline loops: CDR1 SGHTA, CDR2 FQGNSA. V was pared by 1 base and J by 2 bases, with 19 bases between. DNA of the CDR3: TGTGCCAGCAGCTTAGAGGGCGGGATGCGTACATTCACAGATACGCAGTATTTT. It yields the protein CASSLEGGMRTFTDTQYF.

J is TRBJ2-5 and V is TRBV7-2; TRBD2 matches 8 bases. The CDR3 totals 15 residues. The germline CDR1 and CDR2 sequences are SGHTA and FQGNSA. Trimming took 1 base from V and 2 from J; bases not matched to a gene: 3. In nucleotides, the CDR3 is TGTGCCAGCAGCTTAGGCTCTAGCGGGCAAGAGACCCAGTACTTC. Protein sequence: CASSLGSSGQETQYF.

This clone was observed a handful of times. The V call is TRBV18, the J call TRBJ2-2; the match to TRBD1 covers 9 bases. In germline, CDR1 is KGHSH, CDR2 LQKENI. The CDR3 runs 19 residues. With V trimmed by 5 bases and J by 5 bases, 18 bases remained unmatched. The CDR3: CASSTLPSVGQGYTGELFF. The CDR3 nucleotides are TGTGCCAGCTCAACCCTACCGTCTGTGGGACAGGGTTATACCGGGGAGCTGTTTTTT.

The chain recombines TRBV14 with TRBJ1-3; D is uncertain. This CDR3 region has 16 residues. CDR1 and CDR2 (germline): SGHDN, FVKESK. V lost 0 bases, J lost 0 bases, and 9 bases lay in between. The chain's CDR3 is CASSQDLLYSGNTIYF. CDR3 in DNA: TGTGCCAGCAGCCAAGATCTCCTATACTCTGGAAACACCATATATTTT.

This chain links TRBV7-3 with TRBJ1-1; tentatively, D is TRBD1 (6 bases). Germline V lookup: CDR1 SGHTA, CDR2 FQGTGA. Trimming pared 3 bases from V and 4 bases from J, leaving 12 bases between. The CDR3 spans 14 residues. This chain's CDR3 is CASSLMGAGTEAFF. CDR3 DNA sequence: TGTGCCAGCAGCTTGATGGGGGCCGGCACTGAAGCTTTCTTT. The whole variable domain, filled in from reference TRBV7-3 and TRBJ1-1, reads GAGVSQTPSNKVTEKGKYVELRCDPISGHTALYWYRQSLGQGPEFLIYFQGTGAADDSGLPNDRFFAVRPEGSVSTLKIQRTERGDSAVYLCASSLMGAGTEAFFGQGTRLTVV.

This clone was seen more than once but under ten times. The chain carries TRBV30 and TRBJ1-6; no clear D gene. The V and J ends lost 1 base and 7 bases respectively, with 17 bases between them. Germline lookup yields CDR1 GTSNPN and CDR2 SVGIG (reference sequence). This CDR3 region has 16 residues. The CDR3 loop is CAWSEPPPRGNSPLHF. The DNA for the CDR3 is TGTGCCTGGAGTGAACCCCCCCCAAGAGGGAATTCACCCCTCCACTTT.

The chain recombines TRBV5-6 with TRBJ2-3; TRBD2 is a possible D gene (7 bases). This CDR3 spans 14 amino acids. Trimming pared 3 bases from V and 9 bases from J, leaving 17 bases between. Germline-derived CDR1 and CDR2 are SGHDT and YYEEEE. CDR3 residues: CASSWGGKYPTQYF. Written as DNA, the CDR3 is TGTGCCAGCAGCTGGGGGGGCAAGTACCCCACGCAGTATTTT.

The chain couples TRBV2 to TRBJ2-3; 8 nucleotides align to TRBD1. There are 13 residues in the CDR3. CDR1 is SNHLY and CDR2 is FYNNEI in the germline V gene. Trimming at V came to 1 base and at J to 11 bases, leaving 5 bases not matched to a gene. The DNA of the CDR3 is TGTGCCAGCAGTGAAGTCAGGGGGCCGGGGCAGTATTTT. Translation gives CASSEVRGPGQYF. The full variable domain, with the rest looked up from reference TRBV2 and TRBJ2-3, is EPEVTQTPSHQVTQMGQEVILRCVPISNHLYFYWYRQILGQKVEFLVSFYNNEISEKSEIFDDQFSVERPDGSNFTLKIRSTKLEDSAMYFCASSEVRGPGQYFGPGTRLTVL.

V and J are TRBV28 and TRBJ2-1; 8 bases map to TRBD1. With V trimmed by 5 bases and J by 2 bases, 11 bases remained unmatched. The CDR3 has 17 amino acids. Germline CDR1 and CDR2: MDHEN and SYDVKM. CDR3 loop: CASSLTSGTGAYNEQFF. The CDR3 DNA is TGTGCCAGCAGTCTCACTTCCGGGACAGGCGCCTACAATGAGCAGTTCTTC.

The chain couples TRBV12-5 to TRBJ2-7; D might be TRBD1 (6 bases). CDR1 is LGHNT, CDR2 FRNRAP, per germline. CDR3 length equals 11 residues. Between the trimmed V and J ends, which lost 7 bases and 5 bases, there was a span of 9 bases. The CDR3 reads CASAQGNEQYF. The DNA of the CDR3 is TGTGCTAGTGCTCAGGGGAACGAGCAGTACTTC.